These T cell receptor beta chains were read from a single sample in a study of T cell responses to AZD1222 COVID-19 vaccine. Repertoires were generated with immunoSEQ multiplex PCR, while TCRdb's copy carries only in-frame clones and drops some. The table shows some 98,000 clones, with over 75% occurring only once. Sample: peripheral blood, taken on day 0 of AZD1222 vaccination. The source is an adult in good health. Each CDR3 is given with its conserved first and last residue. The D gene is left open where the match is weak. For some rows the clone size is stated as once, few or many, or as a class when expanded; others skip it.

J gene: TRBJ2-7; D gene: -; clone size: -; V gene: TRBV9; CDR3 protein: CASSPSLGSYEQYF; CDR3 DNA: TGTGCCAGCAGCCCCAGTCTAGGTTCCTACGAGCAGTACTTC
J gene: TRBJ1-1; D gene: -; clone size: -; V gene: TRBV6-4; CDR3 protein: CASSPDTSNTEAFF; CDR3 DNA: TGTGCCAGCAGCCCCGACACCTCGAACACTGAAGCTTTCTTT
J gene: TRBJ1-1; D gene: -; clone size: -; V gene: TRBV10-1; CDR3 protein: CASSESTVSRAFF; CDR3 DNA: TGCGCCAGCAGTGAGTCGACGGTTTCGAGGGCTTTCTTT
J gene: TRBJ2-5; D gene: -; clone size: -; V gene: TRBV4-1; CDR3 protein: CASSQSTGSETQYF; CDR3 DNA: TGCGCCAGCAGCCAGTCTACAGGTAGCGAGACCCAGTACTTC
J gene: TRBJ1-6; D gene: -; clone size: -; V gene: TRBV5-5; CDR3 protein: CASSLDYNSPLHF; CDR3 DNA: TGTGCCAGCAGCTTGGACTACAATTCACCCCTCCACTTT
J gene: TRBJ1-4; D gene: TRBD1; clone size: -; V gene: TRBV29-1; CDR3 protein: CSVGGRQGAIEKLFF; CDR3 DNA: TGCAGCGTTGGGGGGCGTCAGGGGGCGATTGAAAAACTGTTTTTT
J gene: TRBJ2-7; D gene: TRBD1; clone size: -; V gene: TRBV19; CDR3 protein: CASSPSGTGRYF; CDR3 DNA: TGTGCCAGTAGTCCCTCCGGGACAGGGCGGTACTTC
J gene: TRBJ2-2; D gene: TRBD2; clone size: -; V gene: TRBV9; CDR3 protein: CASSVALAGVTGELFF; CDR3 DNA: TGTGCCAGCAGCGTAGCTCTAGCGGGGGTTACCGGGGAGCTGTTTTTT
J gene: TRBJ2-1; D gene: TRBD1; clone size: -; V gene: TRBV5-8; CDR3 protein: CASSFTGGLDLSGVNEQFF; CDR3 DNA: TGTGCCAGCAGCTTTACAGGGGGTCTCGACCTGTCCGGTGTCAATGAGCAGTTCTTC
J gene: TRBJ1-2; D gene: -; clone size: few; V gene: TRBV9; CDR3 protein: CASSVSPGGDYGYTF; CDR3 DNA: TGTGCCAGCAGCGTATCACCGGGAGGGGACTATGGCTACACCTTC
J gene: TRBJ1-6; D gene: TRBD1; clone size: -; V gene: TRBV3-1/TRBV3-2; CDR3 protein: CASSQALPGQRNSYSSPLHF; CDR3 DNA: TGTGCCAGCAGCCAAGCCCTACCGGGACAGAGGAACTCCTATAGTTCACCCCTCCACTTT
J gene: TRBJ2-1; D gene: -; clone size: once; V gene: TRBV29-1; CDR3 protein: CSAPRVSSYNEQFF; CDR3 DNA: TGCAGCGCTCCTCGGGTGAGCTCCTACAATGAGCAGTTCTTC
J gene: TRBJ1-1; D gene: -; clone size: -; V gene: TRBV12-3/TRBV12-4; CDR3 protein: CASNLIGNTEAFF; CDR3 DNA: TGTGCCAGCAACCTTATAGGGAACACTGAAGCTTTCTTT
J gene: TRBJ1-3; D gene: -; clone size: -; V gene: TRBV7-2; CDR3 protein: CASSPDRPISGNTIYF; CDR3 DNA: TGTGCCAGCAGTCCCGACAGGCCTATCTCTGGAAACACCATATATTTT
J gene: TRBJ1-5; D gene: -; clone size: -; V gene: TRBV6-5; CDR3 protein: CASRRGQGQPQHF; CDR3 DNA: TGTGCCAGCAGAAGGGGCCAGGGTCAGCCCCAGCATTTT
J gene: TRBJ2-7; D gene: TRBD1; clone size: -; V gene: TRBV7-9; CDR3 protein: CASSKGQPSYEQYF; CDR3 DNA: TGTGCCAGCAGCAAGGGACAGCCCTCCTACGAGCAGTACTTC
J gene: TRBJ2-5; D gene: -; clone size: -; V gene: TRBV7-7; CDR3 protein: CASSPAGSQETQYF; CDR3 DNA: TGTGCCAGCAGCCCTGCGGGATCCCAAGAGACCCAGTACTTC
J gene: TRBJ2-2; D gene: -; clone size: once; V gene: TRBV2; CDR3 protein: CASRTTGTGELFF; CDR3 DNA: TGTGCCAGCAGGACTACAGGAACCGGGGAGCTGTTTTTT
J gene: TRBJ1-3; D gene: TRBD1; clone size: -; V gene: TRBV11-2; CDR3 protein: CASSLRDRVGNTIYF; CDR3 DNA: TGTGCCAGCAGCCTCCGGGACAGGGTTGGAAACACCATATATTTT
J gene: TRBJ1-3; D gene: -; clone size: -; V gene: TRBV15; CDR3 protein: CATSKEPGGWGRAGNTIYF; CDR3 DNA: TGTGCCACCAGTAAAGAGCCCGGTGGGTGGGGAAGAGCTGGAAACACCATATATTTT
J gene: TRBJ1-5; D gene: -; clone size: -; V gene: TRBV2; CDR3 protein: CASSPAGNQPQHF; CDR3 DNA: TGTGCCAGCAGTCCCGCGGGGAATCAGCCCCAGCATTTT
J gene: TRBJ1-2; D gene: -; clone size: few; V gene: TRBV6-1; CDR3 protein: CASSEAGWGLYGYTF; CDR3 DNA: TGTGCCAGCAGTGAAGCGGGGTGGGGTCTCTATGGCTACACCTTC
J gene: TRBJ2-5; D gene: -; clone size: -; V gene: TRBV28; CDR3 protein: CASSYRETQYF; CDR3 DNA: TGTGCCAGCAGTTATCGAGAGACCCAGTACTTC
J gene: TRBJ2-2; D gene: -; clone size: -; V gene: TRBV6-5; CDR3 protein: CASRGDAGELFF; CDR3 DNA: TGTGCCAGCAGGGGGGACGCCGGGGAGCTGTTTTTT
J gene: TRBJ1-1; D gene: -; clone size: few; V gene: TRBV9; CDR3 protein: CASSVGMDDTEAFF; CDR3 DNA: TGTGCCAGCAGCGTAGGGATGGACGACACTGAAGCTTTCTTT
J gene: TRBJ1-1; D gene: TRBD1; clone size: -; V gene: TRBV5-1; CDR3 protein: CASSLGDRGLNTEAFF; CDR3 DNA: TGCGCCAGCAGCTTGGGGGACAGGGGGCTGAACACTGAAGCTTTCTTT
J gene: TRBJ2-2; D gene: -; clone size: -; V gene: TRBV5-4; CDR3 protein: CASTLGGRGNTGELFF; CDR3 DNA: TGTGCCAGCACCCTTGGAGGGCGGGGGAACACCGGGGAGCTGTTTTTT
J gene: TRBJ1-2; D gene: -; clone size: -; V gene: TRBV4-1; CDR3 protein: CASSLVQGTNYGYTF; CDR3 DNA: TGCGCCAGCAGCCTCGTTCAGGGGACTAACTATGGCTACACCTTC
J gene: TRBJ2-1; D gene: -; clone size: -; V gene: TRBV7-2; CDR3 protein: CASSLETVYEQFF; CDR3 DNA: TGTGCCAGCAGCTTAGAGACCGTATATGAGCAGTTCTTC
J gene: TRBJ1-5; D gene: -; clone size: -; V gene: TRBV3-1/TRBV3-2; CDR3 protein: CASSPSNLGVKPQHF; CDR3 DNA: TGTGCCAGCAGCCCTAGTAACCTGGGGGTAAAGCCCCAGCATTTT
J gene: TRBJ1-1; D gene: TRBD1; clone size: -; V gene: TRBV6-5; CDR3 protein: CASSQPGGTEAFF; CDR3 DNA: TGTGCCAGCAGCCAACCAGGGGGCACTGAAGCTTTCTTT
J gene: TRBJ1-1; D gene: TRBD1; clone size: -; V gene: TRBV4-2; CDR3 protein: CASSARTGVGKNTEAFF; CDR3 DNA: TGTGCCAGCAGCGCGCGGACAGGGGTGGGTAAGAACACTGAAGCTTTCTTT
J gene: TRBJ2-2; D gene: -; clone size: -; V gene: TRBV11-2; CDR3 protein: CASSFSQGVTGELFF; CDR3 DNA: TGTGCCAGCAGCTTTTCCCAAGGGGTCACCGGGGAGCTGTTTTTT
J gene: TRBJ2-7; D gene: -; clone size: -; V gene: TRBV10-1; CDR3 protein: CASSESLKEYEQYF; CDR3 DNA: TGCGCCAGCAGTGAGTCTCTAAAGGAGTACGAGCAGTACTTC
J gene: TRBJ1-1; D gene: -; clone size: few; V gene: TRBV3-1/TRBV3-2; CDR3 protein: CASSQYSTEAFF; CDR3 DNA: TGTGCCAGCAGCCAATATAGCACTGAAGCTTTCTTT
J gene: TRBJ1-1; D gene: -; clone size: once; V gene: TRBV5-4; CDR3 protein: CASSSGNTEAFF; CDR3 DNA: TGTGCCAGCAGCTCGGGAAACACTGAAGCTTTCTTT
J gene: TRBJ2-2; D gene: TRBD2; clone size: -; V gene: TRBV20-1; CDR3 protein: CSASGLAGTGELFF; CDR3 DNA: TGCAGTGCTAGTGGACTAGCGGGGACCGGGGAGCTGTTTTTT
J gene: TRBJ2-1; D gene: -; clone size: -; V gene: TRBV4-1; CDR3 protein: CASSQGYNEQFF; CDR3 DNA: TGCGCCAGCAGTCAGGGGTACAATGAGCAGTTCTTC
J gene: TRBJ2-3; D gene: TRBD2; clone size: -; V gene: TRBV6-4; CDR3 protein: CASSSLAGGRDTQYF; CDR3 DNA: TGTGCCAGCAGCTCCCTAGCGGGGGGCAGGGATACGCAGTATTTT
J gene: TRBJ2-2; D gene: TRBD2; clone size: -; V gene: TRBV5-4; CDR3 protein: CASSLPRKTSADTGELFF; CDR3 DNA: TGTGCCAGCAGCTTACCAAGAAAGACTAGCGCAGACACCGGGGAGCTGTTTTTT
J gene: TRBJ1-2; D gene: TRBD1; clone size: -; V gene: TRBV4-2; CDR3 protein: CASSILSPGGTNLYTF; CDR3 DNA: TGTGCCAGCAGCATCCTAAGCCCAGGGGGCACAAACTTGTACACCTTC